This T cell receptor beta chain was captured by sequencing in a study of vaccination and CD4 T cells after COVID-19. Background on the study: Comprising six males and four females, the convalescent participants counted two Hispanic individuals among them. Overlapping spike peptides from SARS-CoV-2, HCoV-NL63, HCoV-OC43 and HCoV-229E served to stimulate the cells.

An Oncomine TCR Beta short-read assay was used to sequence the DNA from cultured CD4+ T cells. Genomic DNA was isolated from CD4+ T cells that had been cultured. TCRdb recomputed calls from the PCR reads with MiXCR, one row per CDR3 protein. The data show around 25,000 distinct CDR3 sequences, roughly 45% seen once. Comments on this clonotype: Antigen unknown.

Indicated treatment: roughly 11-day PBMC culture with coronavirus spike peptide pools or control peptides (ViraFEST assay). This CDR3 comprises 13 residues. V lost 4 bases to trimming and J lost 3 bases, with 12 bases between them. Germline CDR1 DFQATT, CDR2 SNEGSKA (reference sequence). Sequenced sample: CD4+ T cells from blood, cultured in vitro. The chain links TRBV20-1 to TRBJ2-5; D unresolved. The sequence was obtained from a human donor who had recovered from COVID-19. The CDR3 region is CSAINGREETQYF. The CDR3 region has the DNA TGCAGTGCTATCAACGGAAGGGAAGAGACCCAGTACTTC.